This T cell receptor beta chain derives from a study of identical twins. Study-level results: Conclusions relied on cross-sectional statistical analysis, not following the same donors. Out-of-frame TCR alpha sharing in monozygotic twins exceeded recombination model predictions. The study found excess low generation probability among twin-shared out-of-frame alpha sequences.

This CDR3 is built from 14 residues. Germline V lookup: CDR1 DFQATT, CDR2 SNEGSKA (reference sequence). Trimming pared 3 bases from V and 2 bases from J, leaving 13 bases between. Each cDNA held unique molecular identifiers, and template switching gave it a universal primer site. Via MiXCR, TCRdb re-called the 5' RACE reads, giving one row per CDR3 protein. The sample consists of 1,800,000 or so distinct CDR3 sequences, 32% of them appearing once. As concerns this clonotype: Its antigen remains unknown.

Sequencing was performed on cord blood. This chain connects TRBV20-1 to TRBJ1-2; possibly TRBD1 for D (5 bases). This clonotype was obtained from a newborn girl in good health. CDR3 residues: CSASPEGFNYGYTF. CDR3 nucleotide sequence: TGCAGTGCTAGCCCAGAGGGGTTCAACTATGGCTACACCTTC.